The clone carrying this TCR beta chain was seen more than once but under ten times. TCRdb processed the 5' RACE reads anew with MiXCR; each CDR3 protein has one entry. The sample includes around 300,000 distinct CDR3 sequences, 20% seen only once; the top ten take around 3.2%. The data belong to a study of CD8 T cells in ankylosing spondylitis. The germline V gene encodes CDR1 DFQATT and CDR2 SNEGSKA (reference sequence). CDR3 length: 15 residues. Trimming cost V 1 base and J 1 base; bases outside gene matches: 2. This clonotype was obtained from a female donor with ankylosing spondylitis or in good health (not recorded which). V gene TRBV20-1 combines with J gene TRBJ2-7, with 12 bases that match TRBD2. The sample consisted of blood, either unsorted or a sorted T cell fraction (not recorded which). The CDR3 DNA reads as TGCAGTGCTAGAGTACTAGCGGGAGGTTCCTACGAGCAGTACTTC. Translated, it gives CSARVLAGGSYEQYF.